A selection of T cell receptor beta chains follows, all from one sample in a study of cytomegalovirus exposure and HLA in healthy donors. TCRdb keeps only in-frame clones here, not all; method: immunoSEQ multiplex PCR. This table has tens of thousands of clones, 73% appearing once. The sequenced material came from PBMCs. The source is a man aged 50 to 60 in good health and CMV-seronegative. Each CDR3 is given with its conserved first and last residue. A D gene is named only where the DNA matches it firmly. Clone size is not always given. Where it is, it says once, few, many or a class for expanded clones.

V gene,J gene,D gene,clone size,CDR3 protein,CDR3 DNA
TRBV4-2,TRBJ2-2,-,once,CASSQDLGSGSNTGELFF,TGTGCCAGCAGCCAAGATCTCGGAAGCGGATCGAACACCGGGGAGCTGTTTTTT
TRBV30,TRBJ1-4,-,once,CAWSVWGREKLFF,TGTGCCTGGAGTGTTTGGGGGCGGGAAAAACTGTTTTTT
TRBV27,TRBJ2-4,-,-,CASSRMLGGNIQYF,TGTGCCAGCAGCCGGATGCTGGGCGGGAACATTCAGTACTTC
TRBV21-1,TRBJ1-2,-,-,CASSCRDITNYGYTF,TGTGCCAGCAGCTGTAGGGACATAACTAACTATGGCTACACCTTC
TRBV5-4,TRBJ2-3,-,few,CASSLSPSPSTDTQYF,TGTGCCAGCAGCTTATCTCCCAGTCCTAGCACAGATACGCAGTATTTT
TRBV19,TRBJ2-1,TRBD1,once,CAIARGQGAVGSYNEQFF,TGTGCCATAGCTAGGGGACAGGGGGCTGTGGGCTCCTACAATGAGCAGTTCTTC
TRBV5-5,TRBJ1-6,-,few,CASSFTHDRWGSPLHF,TGTGCCAGCAGCTTTACACACGACAGGTGGGGTTCACCCCTCCACTTT
TRBV30,TRBJ1-2,TRBD1,-,CAWTLLKTGGHGYTF,TGTGCCTGGACCTTATTAAAGACAGGGGGCCATGGCTACACCTTC
TRBV14,TRBJ2-7,TRBD1,-,CASRATGTKEFEQYF,TGTGCCAGCAGAGCGACAGGGACCAAGGAGTTCGAGCAGTACTTC
TRBV6-5,TRBJ1-2,-,-,CASSFPGGAYGYTF,TGTGCCAGCAGTTTCCCTGGGGGGGCCTATGGCTACACCTTC
TRBV6-1,TRBJ1-2,TRBD1,-,CASSSTDRRKGYTF,TGTGCCAGCAGTTCAACGGACAGGCGGAAGGGCTACACCTTC
TRBV20-1,TRBJ2-3,-,-,CSARYPDTQYF,TGCAGTGCTAGGTATCCAGATACGCAGTATTTT
TRBV5-1,TRBJ2-7,TRBD1,-,CASGGTGGSKSYEQYF,TGCGCCAGCGGTGGGACAGGGGGCAGCAAATCCTACGAGCAGTACTTC
TRBV30,TRBJ1-6,TRBD1,-,CAWNPDRGPDNSPLHF,TGTGCCTGGAACCCGGACAGGGGCCCCGATAATTCACCCCTCCACTTT
TRBV11-2,TRBJ1-6,TRBD1,-,CASSLAGQGYSPLHF,TGTGCCAGCAGCTTAGCGGGACAGGGGTATTCACCCCTCCACTTT
TRBV5-6,TRBJ2-1,TRBD2,once,CTSITSGGAFEQFF,TGTACCAGCATAACTAGCGGGGGGGCCTTTGAGCAGTTCTTC
TRBV9,TRBJ2-2,TRBD2,few,CASSVAAGGTGELFF,TGTGCCAGCAGCGTAGCGGCGGGGGGCACCGGGGAGCTGTTTTTT
TRBV27,TRBJ2-1,TRBD2,-,CASGYPLAGAYNEQFF,TGTGCCAGCGGCTACCCCCTAGCGGGGGCCTACAATGAGCAGTTCTTC
TRBV5-1,TRBJ2-7,TRBD1,-,CASSSGQYGYEQYF,TGCGCCAGCAGTTCGGGACAGTACGGCTACGAGCAGTACTTC
TRBV13,TRBJ2-1,TRBD1,-,CASSFQQGAVGNEQFF,TGTGCCAGCAGCTTCCAACAGGGGGCTGTCGGCAATGAGCAGTTCTTC
TRBV2,TRBJ2-4,TRBD1,-,CASTITRDSQTLAKNIQYF,TGTGCCAGCACGATTACACGGGACAGTCAAACACTAGCCAAAAACATTCAGTACTTC
TRBV28,TRBJ1-5,-,-,CASSDGGGNQPQHF,TGTGCCAGCAGTGATGGGGGGGGCAATCAGCCCCAGCATTTT
TRBV29-1,TRBJ2-5,-,-,CSVVRGQETQYF,TGCAGCGTTGTTCGGGGGCAAGAGACCCAGTACTTC
TRBV15,TRBJ2-1,-,-,CATTRTRGGGLGNEQFF,TGTGCCACCACCAGGACCAGAGGGGGGGGGCTAGGGAATGAGCAGTTCTTC
TRBV6-6,TRBJ2-5,TRBD1,-,CASSPTGKETQYF,TGTGCCAGCAGCCCGACAGGGAAAGAGACCCAGTACTTC
TRBV5-1,TRBJ1-2,TRBD1,-,CASSPGGPNGYTF,TGCGCCAGCAGCCCAGGGGGGCCTAATGGCTACACCTTC
TRBV15,TRBJ2-1,TRBD2,once,CATSRDLTSGSSYNEQFF,TGTGCCACCAGCAGAGATCTGACTAGCGGCTCTTCCTACAATGAGCAGTTCTTC
TRBV15,TRBJ2-2,TRBD2,-,CATSRDGPTSGGAWETGELFF,TGTGCCACCAGCAGAGATGGACCGACTAGCGGGGGGGCCTGGGAGACCGGGGAGCTGTTTTTT
TRBV19,TRBJ1-2,TRBD1,once,CASSPDRGQGYTF,TGTGCCAGTAGCCCGGACAGGGGGCAGGGCTACACCTTC
TRBV6-4,TRBJ1-6,-,once,CASSGTRDSPLHF,TGTGCCAGCAGTGGGACACGGGATTCACCCCTCCACTTT
TRBV6-5,TRBJ2-7,-,-,CASSTGFSYEQYF,TGTGCCAGCAGTACAGGATTTTCCTACGAGCAGTACTTC
TRBV25-1,TRBJ1-1,TRBD1,-,CASSDRGLTEAFF,TGTGCCAGCAGCGACAGGGGGCTCACTGAAGCTTTCTTT
TRBV6-5,TRBJ1-6,TRBD1,-,CASSYGQGVVSPLHF,TGTGCCAGCAGTTACGGACAGGGGGTTGTTTCACCCCTCCACTTT
TRBV7-9,TRBJ2-7,TRBD1,-,CASSDDPWRAMDRAYEQYF,TGTGCCAGCAGCGACGATCCCTGGAGGGCCATGGACAGGGCCTACGAGCAGTACTTC
TRBV7-6,TRBJ1-1,-,few,CASSLEARATEAFF,TGTGCCAGCAGCTTAGAGGCCAGGGCCACTGAAGCTTTCTTT
TRBV5-1,TRBJ1-2,TRBD1,-,CASSFGDSNYGYTF,TGCGCCAGCAGCTTCGGGGACAGTAACTATGGCTACACCTTC
TRBV6-1,TRBJ2-1,TRBD1,-,CASSDPTSAGQVRNEQFF,TGTGCCAGCAGTGACCCCACCTCCGCGGGACAGGTCAGAAATGAGCAGTTCTTC
TRBV5-8,TRBJ1-2,TRBD1,-,CASSSGTGGAWGYTF,TGTGCCAGCAGTTCCGGGACAGGGGGCGCTTGGGGCTACACCTTC
TRBV6-1,TRBJ2-4,TRBD2,-,CASRIGGLAGNIQYF,TGTGCCAGCAGAATCGGGGGTCTAGCGGGAAACATTCAGTACTTC
TRBV5-6,TRBJ1-5,-,-,CASSAERDLSNQPQHF,TGTGCCAGCAGCGCGGAGCGGGACTTATCTAATCAGCCCCAGCATTTT
TRBV5-5,TRBJ1-2,TRBD1,-,CASSPAGQGDGYTF,TGTGCCAGCAGCCCGGCGGGACAGGGTGATGGCTACACCTTC
TRBV4-1,TRBJ1-5,-,-,CASSQVGGGNQPQHF,TGCGCCAGCAGCCAAGTCGGGGGAGGCAATCAGCCCCAGCATTTT
TRBV13,TRBJ1-1,-,-,CASSLRGGEAFF,TGTGCCAGCAGCTTGAGAGGGGGTGAAGCTTTCTTT